Given below is one T cell receptor (beta chain) in context. Its antigen is unknown. The data were taken from a study of tumor and adjacent non-tumor tissue in lung cancer. No cell sorting was done before RNA was extracted from the tissue. The normal lung tissue was taken more than 3 cm from the tumor edge. Three rounds of nested PCR, following a modified ARM-PCR protocol, produced the TCRbeta library. From the multiplex PCR reads, TCRdb called clonotypes with MiXCR, one entry per CDR3 protein. Counted here are about 43,000 distinct CDR3 sequences, 60% occurring once; the ten biggest clones make up about 41%. Overall study findings and caveats: In normal lung, the top 100 clones were significantly more dominant than in tumor.

The germline V gene has CDR1 MDHEN and CDR2 SYDVKM. V gave up 6 bases and J gave up 6 bases, with 24 bases separating them. The CDR3 is 16 amino acids. The specimen was distant non-tumor lung tissue. The clonotype originates from a man aged 50 to 60 with non-small cell lung cancer. This chain links TRBV28 with TRBJ2-7, with a weak D call TRBD2 (7 bases). The CDR3 loop reads CASSYGLGGGPGEQYF. The CDR3 nucleotides read TGTGCCAGCAGCTATGGTTTAGGGGGAGGGCCCGGCGAGCAGTACTTC. Combining the CDR3 with reference TRBV28 and TRBJ2-7 gives the whole variable domain DVKVTQSSRYLVKRTGEKVFLECVQDMDHENMFWYRQDPGLGLRLIYFSYDVKMKEKGDIPEGYSVSREKKERFSLILESASTNQTSMYLCASSYGLGGGPGEQYFGPGTRLTVT.